The 9 T cell receptor beta chains below come from one sample, sequenced in a study of blood T cell repertoires in COVID-19 (TCRdb year 2020). To prepare the library, the immunoSEQ multiplex PCR assay was applied. TCRdb re-hosts the immuneACCESS table, in-frame sequences only. Its copies lack some clones; in the studies checked, an unresolved V gene accounts for under half of them, and the cause for the rest is not known. Across this sample there are fewer than 150,000 clones, with 60% to 85% seen only once. The ten largest clones represent roughly 2% of the sample. The sample consisted of peripheral blood. These receptors came from a man between 65 and 80 years old with acute or convalescent COVID-19.

The V and J genes are TRBV12-3 or TRBV12-4 and TRBJ2-7; D might be TRBD2 (6 bases). The ends were cut back, 5 bases at V and 7 bases at J, with 15 bases in the middle. There are 13 residues in the CDR3. CDR3 in DNA: TGTGCCAGCAGTACGAGGGACTCCGGTGAGCAGTACTTC. Its protein is CASSTRDSGEQYF.

This clone was detected a few times. The CDR3: CASSQDQGTFNYGYTF. The CDR3 DNA reads as TGCGCCAGCAGCCAAGATCAGGGGACCTTTAACTATGGCTACACCTTC. The V call is TRBV4-3, the J call TRBJ1-2, with D perhaps TRBD1 (6 bases). The CDR3 totals 16 residues. V dropped 0 bases and J dropped 1 base, with 12 bases sitting between them. Germline loops: CDR1 LGHNA, CDR2 YSLEER.

V is TRBV5-1 and J is TRBJ1-1; D ambiguous. The V end was cut by 1 base, the J end by 1 base, with 8 bases between. CDR1 is SGHRS, CDR2 YFSETQ, per germline. The CDR3 sequence is 14 residues long. CDR3 nucleotide sequence: TGCGCCAGCAGCTTGCAGGTGGGGAACACTGAAGCTTTCTTT. Its translation: CASSLQVGNTEAFF.

This chain uses TRBV7-8 with TRBJ2-1, with TRBD2 identical over 10 bases. The CDR3 is 15 amino acids. The V gene's germline CDR1 is SGHVS and CDR2 FQNEAQ. J lost 6 bases, V lost 1 base, and 3 bases had no gene match. Written as DNA, the CDR3 is TGTGCCAGCAGCTTAGGAGCGGGGGGGCGCAATGAGCAGTTCTTC. As protein: CASSLGAGGRNEQFF. Full variable domain (rest looked up from reference TRBV7-8 and TRBJ2-1): GAGVSQSPRYKVAKRGQDVALRCDPISGHVSLFWYQQALGQGPEFLTYFQNEAQLDKSGLPSDRFFAERPEGSVSTLKIQRTQQEDSAVYLCASSLGAGGRNEQFFGPGTRLTVL.

A few counts support this clone. This chain uses TRBV7-7 with TRBJ2-3; no clear D. Germline CDR1 and CDR2: SSHAT and FNYEAQ (reference sequence). This CDR3 region has 14 residues. V was trimmed by 4 bases and J by 6 bases, leaving 14 bases between them. CDR3 sequence: CASSSSTVSDTQYF. CDR3 DNA: TGTGCCAGCAGCTCTTCAACAGTGTCGGATACGCAGTATTTT.

This chain uses TRBV27 with TRBJ1-2; D may be TRBD1 (5 bases). The germline V and J ends were trimmed by 3 bases and 0 bases, with 20 bases remaining between them. This CDR3 is built from 18 residues. Germline V lookup: CDR1 MNHEY, CDR2 SMNVEV (reference sequence). CDR3 sequence: CASSFRRQKQSPNYGYTF. The CDR3 DNA sequence: TGTGCCAGCAGTTTCCGTCGACAGAAACAGTCCCCTAACTATGGCTACACCTTC.

The rearrangement links TRBV7-3 to TRBJ2-1, with 8 bases fitting TRBD1. The junction had 6 bases not matched to a gene; V was cut back by 4 bases and J by 4 bases. There are 15 residues in the CDR3. Germline V gives CDR1 SGHTA, CDR2 FQGTGA. CDR3: CASSYDRGGYNEQFF. In nucleotides, the CDR3 is TGTGCCAGCAGCTACGACAGGGGTGGGTACAATGAGCAGTTCTTC.

This clone is a singleton in its sample. This sequence joins TRBV4-3 and TRBJ1-5, with D possibly TRBD1 on 6 matching bases. Trimming shortened V by 1 base and J by 7 bases, and 20 bases separated the two germline ends. The CDR3 has 17 residues. Germline V gene lookup returns CDR1 LGHNA and CDR2 YSLEER. CDR3: CASSQVGASGGGQPQHF. The CDR3 DNA reads TGCGCCAGCAGCCAAGTTGGGGCTTCGGGGGGCGGGCAGCCCCAGCATTTT.

The genes are TRBV4-1 and TRBJ1-2; 8 bases fit TRBD1. Per the germline V gene, CDR1 is MGHRA and CDR2 is YSYEKL. V trimming: 4 bases; J trimming: 6 bases; junction bases outside the gene matches: 10. This CDR3 is built from 15 residues. DNA for the CDR3: TGCGCCAGCAGCCCTCTCCCCGGACAGGGAAATGGCTACACCTTC. Residues: CASSPLPGQGNGYTF.